This paragraph reports one T cell receptor (beta chain). Authors' data handling: Cell counts per sample came from amplifying reference gene primers. Only in-frame clones appear in the TCRdb table, and some are missing; sequencing was by immunoSEQ multiplex PCR. Clonal size and the V and J genes are those of that table, whereas D and trimming came from the DNA. The sample includes over 100,000 clones, roughly 86% of them seen just once. The data were taken from a study of blood T cell repertoires in COVID-19. As for the study in general: The United States, Italy and Spain were the sources of the acute and convalescent COVID-19 samples. PBMCs, B-cell-depleted T cells, or T cells were the source of the cDNA or gDNA that made up the material.

V was clipped by 5 bases and J by 8 bases; unmatched bases: 9. Germline V gives CDR1 GTSNPN, CDR2 SVGIG (reference sequence). There are 13 residues in the CDR3. V usage is TRBV30 and J usage is TRBJ1-2, with TRBD1 matching 9 bases. This clonotype was obtained from a man aged 35-49 years with acute or convalescent COVID-19. Sequencing was performed on peripheral blood. The CDR3 loop reads CAWQTADRGGYTF. As DNA, the CDR3 is TGTGCCTGGCAAACGGCGGACAGGGGCGGCTACACCTTC.